The next 23 T cell receptor beta chains were all read from a single sample in a study of monozygotic twins with inflammatory bowel disease. TCRdb re-analyzed the 5' RACE reads; it lists each CDR3 protein once, without DNA. The sample totals a few hundred thousand distinct CDR3 sequences; its top ten clones hold around 1.5%. What was sequenced was blood. The receptors stem from a human donor with ulcerative colitis or Crohn's disease, or a healthy co-twin of an affected twin (not recorded which).

The chain is built from TRBV3-1 and TRBJ2-2. Germline-derived CDR1 and CDR2 are LGHDT and YNNKEL (reference sequence). CDR3 size: 13 residues. This chain's CDR3 is CASSLQNTGELFF.

The chain couples TRBV5-5 to TRBJ2-7. The CDR3 is 15 residues long. Germline V lookup: CDR1 SGHKS, CDR2 YYEKEE (reference sequence). Here the CDR3 reads CASSSYTAISYEQYF.

The chain recombines TRBV7-2 with TRBJ2-2; lacking DNA, the TRBD2 call made by TCRdb goes unchecked. Germline loops: CDR1 SGHTA, CDR2 FQGNSA. This CDR3 spans 14 amino acids. The CDR3 here is CASTNPSRTGELFF.

This sequence joins TRBV4-2 and TRBJ2-7; TCRdb outputs TRBD2, but without DNA this stays unchecked. Germline assignment: CDR1 LGHNA and CDR2 YNFKEQ. The CDR3 is made up of 17 amino acids. The CDR3 is CASSQDAPGGQLYEQYF.

V usage is TRBV27 and J usage is TRBJ1-1. CDR3 length: 15 residues. Germline V gene lookup returns CDR1 MNHEY and CDR2 SMNVEV (reference sequence). This CDR3 reads CASSPANGVNTEAFF.

This chain connects TRBV20-1 to TRBJ2-2; TCRdb picks TRBD1, but there is no DNA to check that call. Germline lookup yields CDR1 DFQATT and CDR2 SNEGSKA (reference sequence). The CDR3 loop spans 15 amino acids. Here the CDR3 reads CSATGQGENTGELFF.

The V and J genes are TRBV5-1 and TRBJ2-7; TCRdb names TRBD1, which stays unverified in the absence of DNA. The CDR3 loop spans 15 amino acids. CDR1 is SGHRS and CDR2 is YFSETQ in the germline V gene. The CDR3 sequence is CASSLGGAATYEQYF. The complete variable domain, with remaining parts taken from reference TRBV5-1 and TRBJ2-7, reads KAGVTQTPRYLIKTRGQQVTLSCSPISGHRSVSWYQQTPGQGLQFLFEYFSETQRNKGNFPGRFSGRQFSNSRSEMNVSTLELGDSALYLCASSLGGAATYEQYFGPGTRLTVT.

This rearrangement joins TRBV20-1 to TRBJ1-2. Germline assignment: CDR1 DFQATT and CDR2 SNEGSKA (reference sequence). The CDR3 is 13 amino acids. The CDR3 is CSAIPEFSYGYTF.

The chain has TRBV7-9 and TRBJ1-2; TCRdb's D call of TRBD1 is untestable without DNA. Germline CDR1 SEHNR, CDR2 FQNEAQ (reference sequence). The CDR3 loop spans 11 amino acids. CDR3 region: CASSFQGANTF.

V usage is TRBV27 and J usage is TRBJ2-2; absent DNA, TCRdb's TRBD1 call cannot be checked. Germline lookup yields CDR1 MNHEY and CDR2 SMNVEV (reference sequence). The CDR3 contains 15 residues. CDR3 sequence: CASSSSGTNTGELFF.

The chain uses TRBV19 and TRBJ2-7; TCRdb picks TRBD1, but there is no DNA to check that call. CDR1 and CDR2 (germline): LNHDA, SQIVND (reference sequence). The CDR3 totals 15 residues. The CDR3 protein is CASSWSGGTSYEQYF.

J is TRBJ1-3 and V is TRBV4-1. CDR1 and CDR2 (germline): MGHRA, YSYEKL. The CDR3 spans 18 residues. CDR3 residues: CASSHPPLGSCSGNTIYF.

This rearrangement joins TRBV7-7 to TRBJ2-1; the D call of TRBD2 rests on TCRdb alone, since no DNA is present to check it. Germline assignment: CDR1 SSHAT and CDR2 FNYEAQ (reference sequence). The CDR3 runs to 16 residues. CDR3 residues: CASSLGTSGGYNEQFF.

The rearrangement joins TRBV6-5 to TRBJ2-7. CDR3 length: 14 amino acids. The V gene's germline CDR1 is MNHEY and CDR2 SVGAGI. The CDR3 loop reads CASSYPGRFSEQYF.

The V gene is TRBV7-7, the J gene TRBJ2-5; the TRBD1 assignment by TCRdb is unverifiable without DNA. The CDR3 consists of 16 residues. In germline, CDR1 is SSHAT, CDR2 FNYEAQ (reference sequence). CDR3 sequence: CASSLASGQGGETQYF.

CDR3 in amino acids: CSASGGPNTGELFF. This rearrangement joins TRBV20-1 to TRBJ2-2; TCRdb selects TRBD1, and the lack of DNA leaves this call unchecked. CDR1 DFQATT and CDR2 SNEGSKA come from the germline V gene (reference sequence). The CDR3 spans 14 residues.

The chain uses TRBV29-1 and TRBJ1-3; the TRBD1 assignment by TCRdb is unverifiable without DNA. The CDR3 contains 14 residues. The germline CDR1 and CDR2 sequences are SQVTM and ANQGSEA. The CDR3 is CSESGGESGNTIYF. The full variable domain, completed using reference TRBV29-1 and TRBJ1-3, is SAVISQKPSRDICQRGTSLTIQCQVDSQVTMMFWYRQQPGQSLTLIATANQGSEATYESGFVIDKFPISRPNLTFSTLTVSNMSPEDSSIYLCSESGGESGNTIYFGEGSWLTVV.

The rearrangement links TRBV7-9 to TRBJ1-1; TCRdb calls TRBD1, which cannot be checked without DNA. Per the germline V gene, CDR1 is SEHNR and CDR2 is FQNEAQ (reference sequence). The CDR3 totals 14 residues. The CDR3 region is CASAPVAGNTEAFF.

This rearrangement joins TRBV20-1 to TRBJ2-5. The CDR3 totals 14 residues. Germline assignment: CDR1 DFQATT and CDR2 SNEGSKA (reference sequence). CDR3 sequence: CSARSGLVQETQYF.

The V gene is TRBV7-3, the J gene TRBJ2-7; TCRdb's D gene call, TRBD1, goes unchecked for lack of DNA. CDR1 and CDR2 from the germline V gene are SGHTA and FQGTGA. The CDR3 is made up of 15 amino acids. CDR3 sequence: CASSFQGGAPYEQYF.

The chain has TRBV6-5 and TRBJ1-5. The germline V gene encodes CDR1 MNHEY and CDR2 SVGAGI. CDR3 size: 14 residues. The CDR3 sequence is CASSFHLTNQPQHF.

The CDR3: CASSYRGTFLYGYTF. The chain employs TRBV6-5 and TRBJ1-2; TCRdb outputs TRBD1, but without DNA this stays unchecked. Germline V gene data show CDR1 as MNHEY and CDR2 as SVGAGI. This CDR3 contains 15 residues.

V and J are TRBV7-9 and TRBJ2-1; with no DNA, the TCRdb D assignment of TRBD1 cannot be verified. The CDR3 length is 14 residues. Germline CDR1 SEHNR, CDR2 FQNEAQ (reference sequence). CDR3 loop: CASSATGIWNEQFF.